This T cell receptor (beta chain) comes out of a study of PD-1 blockade in classical Hodgkin lymphoma. All trial patients relapsed after autologous stem cell transplantation. The CDR3 is made up of 11 amino acids. The germline V and J ends were trimmed by 7 bases and 7 bases, with 9 bases remaining between them. Germline V lookup: CDR1 LNHDA, CDR2 SQIVND (reference sequence). Using immunoSEQ multiplex PCR, the repertoire was profiled, and TCRdb retains in-frame clones only, with some absent. The sample lists 90,000 to 100,000 clones; approximately 92% were seen once. The specimen comprised peripheral blood mononuclear cells (PBMCs), sampled at baseline. The receptor was isolated from a human donor with classical Hodgkin lymphoma. The J gene is TRBJ2-3, the V gene TRBV19; D not resolved. CDR3 loop: CASTPKNTQYF. The DNA of the CDR3 is TGTGCCAGTACCCCGAAAAATACGCAGTATTTT.